These 21 T cell receptor beta chains were sequenced from one sample in a study of spatial heterogeneity in lung cancer. Specified time point: sample taken at primary tumor resection. TCRdb ran MiXCR on the 5' RACE reads and lists one entry per CDR3 protein. The sample has 11,000 or so distinct CDR3 sequences, roughly 3.6% seen once. Sequenced here: PBMCs, sampled at surgery. These receptors were obtained from a female donor with early-stage non-small cell lung cancer.

This clonotype was counted at least ten times. V and J are TRBV7-8 and TRBJ2-3; TRBD2 is a possible D gene (7 bases). The V and J ends lost 2 bases and 2 bases respectively, with 14 bases between them. Germline V CDR1 and CDR2: SGHVS, FQNEAQ. This CDR3 is 16 amino acids long. This CDR3 reads CASSLSSGGHTDTQYF. CDR3 DNA: TGTGCCAGCAGCTTATCTTCGGGGGGCCACACAGATACGCAGTATTTT.

This clonotype was detected ten times or more. The rearrangement joins TRBV7-9 to TRBJ1-4; D gene ambiguous. The CDR3 is made up of 12 amino acids. The germline V gene encodes CDR1 SEHNR and CDR2 FQNEAQ (reference sequence). V dropped 1 base and J dropped 8 bases, with 5 bases sitting between them. This CDR3 reads CASSLEREKLFF. In DNA, the CDR3 is TGTGCCAGCAGCTTAGAGAGAGAAAAACTGTTTTTT.

This clonotype appeared many times. The J gene is TRBJ2-7, the V gene TRBV10-3; 7 bases are a match to TRBD2. Trimming at V came to 5 bases and at J to 5 bases, leaving 15 bases not matched to a gene. CDR3 length: 16 residues. Per germline, CDR1 ENHRY and CDR2 SYGVKD. CDR3 nucleotide sequence: TGTGCCATCAGTCTAAGTAGGGCTAGCGGTACCCACGAGCAGTACTTC. Translation: CAISLSRASGTHEQYF.

This clonotype came up many times. V and J are TRBV6-5 and TRBJ2-5, with 11 bases fitting TRBD1. Germline CDR1 is MNHEY and CDR2 is SVGAGI. The ends lost 6 bases at V and 2 bases at J; junction bases unmatched: 5. The CDR3 runs 15 residues. The CDR3 loop is CASRGTGGWQETQYF. CDR3 bases: TGTGCCAGCAGGGGGACAGGGGGTTGGCAAGAGACCCAGTACTTC.

This clonotype was picked up a small number of times. V gene TRBV6-2 or TRBV6-3 combines with J gene TRBJ1-1, with a tentative D call TRBD1 (5 bases). Germline V lookup: CDR1 MNHEY, CDR2 SVGEGT. Trimming took 6 bases from V and 0 from J, leaving 11 bases between them. The CDR3 has 14 residues. In DNA, the CDR3 is TGTGCCAGCAGGCCGACAGTGATGAACACTGAAGCTTTCTTT. The encoded protein is CASRPTVMNTEAFF.

This clonotype was found many times. V usage is TRBV19 and J usage is TRBJ2-1; TRBD2 might be the D (6 bases). Germline V CDR1 and CDR2: LNHDA, SQIVND (reference sequence). CDR3 length: 14 residues. V shed 3 bases and J shed 7 bases, with 13 bases lying between them. The CDR3, as DNA: TGTGCCAGTAGTATTAGGGGACTGCAAAATGAGCAGTTCTTC. This codes for CASSIRGLQNEQFF.

The DNA of the CDR3 is TGCAGTGCTAGAGGTATTCAGGAGAACTATGGCTACACCTTC. Its protein is CSARGIQENYGYTF. The rearrangement joins TRBV20-1 to TRBJ1-2; D is ambiguous. V was clipped by 1 base and J by 2 bases, with 11 bases between them. The CDR3 extends over 14 amino acids. Germline-derived CDR1 and CDR2 are DFQATT and SNEGSKA (reference sequence).

This clonotype was observed at least ten times. The chain links TRBV12-3 or TRBV12-4 to TRBJ1-1, with D uncertain. This CDR3 region has 14 residues. The V and J ends lost 3 bases and 2 bases respectively, with 10 bases between them. CDR3 sequence: CASSLQDLNTEAFF. The CDR3, as DNA: TGTGCCAGCAGTTTGCAGGATTTAAACACTGAAGCTTTCTTT.

This clonotype was found many times. The chain is built from TRBV14 and TRBJ2-1, with D hard to call. Trimming took 2 bases from V and 12 from J, leaving 17 bases between them. Germline-derived CDR1 and CDR2 are SGHDN and FVKESK. CDR3 length equals 14 residues. The CDR3 protein is CASSQHDRLEGQFF. The DNA of the CDR3 is TGTGCCAGCAGCCAACACGACCGCCTGGAAGGGCAGTTCTTC.

The table lists this clonotype with many counts. This rearrangement joins TRBV11-1 to TRBJ2-1, with D perhaps matching TRBD2 (6 bases). The CDR3 sequence is 14 residues long. The germline CDR1 and CDR2 sequences are SGHAT and FQDESV (reference sequence). The V gene lost 5 bases and the J gene lost 7 bases, with 15 bases spanning the gap. CDR3 coding DNA: TGTGCCAGCAGCGGGGGACTGACGGTGAATGAGCAGTTCTTC. Translating gives CASSGGLTVNEQFF.

This clonotype was recorded at least ten times. The rearrangement joins TRBV20-1 to TRBJ2-7, with 7 positions matching TRBD1. The ends lost 2 bases at V and 3 bases at J; junction bases unmatched: 4. The CDR3 is 13 amino acids. CDR1 DFQATT and CDR2 SNEGSKA come from the germline V gene (reference sequence). Written as DNA, the CDR3 is TGCAGTGCTAGAAGTTCAGGGGGCTACGAGCAGTACTTC. Translating gives CSARSSGGYEQYF.

This clonotype came up many times. The CDR3 DNA reads as TGTGCCAGCAGCCAGTCTGGCAATGAGCAGTTCTTC. Translation gives CASSQSGNEQFF. The rearrangement links TRBV14 to TRBJ2-1; D remains ambiguous. Germline CDR1 reads SGHDN; CDR2 reads FVKESK. The V and J ends lost 3 bases and 6 bases respectively, with 6 bases between them. This CDR3 comprises 12 residues.

There are many counts of this clonotype. The V and J genes are TRBV9 and TRBJ2-7; 8 nucleotides align to TRBD2. Germline lookup yields CDR1 SGDLS and CDR2 YYNGEE. CDR3 size: 14 residues. J was trimmed by 2 bases and V by 4 bases; bases with no gene match: 5. CDR3 protein: CASSRTSSAYEQYF. DNA of the CDR3: TGTGCCAGCAGCCGGACTAGCTCAGCCTACGAGCAGTACTTC.

This clonotype ranks as medium-sized (0.01 to 0.1%). The chain is built from TRBV29-1 and TRBJ2-4; 9 nucleotides agree with TRBD1. Germline-derived CDR1 and CDR2 are SQVTM and ANQGSEA. V lost 7 bases and J lost 5; bases outside the gene matches: 6. The CDR3 loop spans 13 amino acids. In nucleotides, the CDR3 is TGCAGCGCCGGACAGGGGCAAGAAAACATTCAGTACTTC. It yields the protein CSAGQGQENIQYF.

This clonotype was observed many times. The chain is built from TRBV20-1 and TRBJ1-2, with D perhaps TRBD1 (6 bases). Germline CDR1 DFQATT, CDR2 SNEGSKA (reference sequence). The V end lost 3 bases, the J end lost 6 bases, and 14 bases lay between the germline ends. The CDR3 consists of 13 residues. DNA of the CDR3: TGCAGTGCTAGCCCGACGGGGGCGGATGGCTACACCTTC. This sequence encodes CSASPTGADGYTF.

A few counts support this clonotype. V is TRBV5-1 and J is TRBJ2-3, with 10 bases aligning to TRBD2. Germline V gives CDR1 SGHRS, CDR2 YFSETQ. The CDR3 covers 15 residues. Trimming removed 2 bases from V and 0 bases from J; junction bases left unmatched: 0. The CDR3 region is CASSFSGRSTDTQYF. CDR3 DNA sequence: TGCGCCAGCAGCTTTAGCGGGAGGAGCACAGATACGCAGTATTTT.

Ten or more counts support this clonotype. The rearrangement joins TRBV19 to TRBJ1-5; TRBD1 matches 7 bases. V shed 3 bases and J 2 bases; nucleotides not matched to a gene: 4. From germline, CDR1 is LNHDA and CDR2 SQIVND (reference sequence). This CDR3 spans 15 amino acids. Here the CDR3 DNA reads TGTGCCAGTAGTATCCTCGACAGGGGCAATCAGCCCCAGCATTTT. Amino acids: CASSILDRGNQPQHF.

This clonotype was counted ten times or more. This chain joins TRBV27 and TRBJ1-3; D might be TRBD1 (5 bases). Per germline, CDR1 MNHEY and CDR2 SMNVEV (reference sequence). The V end was cut by 8 bases, the J end by 2 bases, with 13 bases between. This CDR3 has 14 residues. The DNA for the CDR3 is TGTGCCAGCCGACAAATGGGACCTGGAAACACCATATATTTT. Translating it yields CASRQMGPGNTIYF.

The genes are TRBV7-9 and TRBJ2-5, with D tentatively TRBD1 (6 bases). V gave up 5 bases and J gave up 5 bases, with 12 bases separating them. In germline, CDR1 is SEHNR, CDR2 FQNEAQ (reference sequence). There are 13 residues in the CDR3. Written as DNA, the CDR3 is TGTGCCAGCAGCCCCGGGACACTGGAGACCCAGTACTTC. Its protein product is CASSPGTLETQYF.

In its sample, this clonotype was seen many times. The chain links TRBV7-2 to TRBJ2-7; 11 bases are shared with TRBD1. The CDR3 spans 16 residues. V shed 5 bases, J shed 1 base, and the junction held 7 bases outside the gene matches. Germline CDR1 SGHTA, CDR2 FQGNSA. The CDR3 protein is CASSALGQGASYEQYF. In DNA, the CDR3 is TGTGCCAGCAGCGCCCTAGGACAGGGGGCTTCCTACGAGCAGTACTTC.

This clonotype was counted between two and nine times. V usage is TRBV7-2 and J usage is TRBJ1-4; TRBD1 is a possible D gene (6 bases). The CDR3 consists of 15 residues. V lost 5 bases and J lost 4, with 14 bases in between. Germline loops: CDR1 SGHTA, CDR2 FQGNSA. CDR3 sequence reads: CASSPPGALNEKLFF. CDR3 DNA sequence: TGTGCCAGCAGCCCCCCAGGGGCCCTTAATGAAAAACTGTTTTTT.